The 13 T cell receptor beta chains in this list originate from one sample, sequenced in a study of cytomegalovirus exposure and HLA in healthy donors. The data were produced by immunoSEQ multiplex PCR, yet TCRdb's version contains in-frame clones alone and is incomplete. The top ten hold 8.5% to 10% of the sample, which has approximately 20,000 clones, 97% seen once. What was sequenced was PBMCs. These receptors were obtained from a man aged 30 to 45 in good health and CMV-seropositive.

The chain uses TRBV5-1 and TRBJ2-7, with TRBD2 identical over 13 bases. V trimming: 0 bases; J trimming: 0 bases; junction bases outside the gene matches: 6. The CDR3 totals 18 residues. Germline V gene data show CDR1 as SGHRS and CDR2 as YFSETQ. The CDR3 loop is CASSLGLAGGPLSYEQYF. The CDR3 DNA reads as TGCGCCAGCAGCTTGGGACTAGCGGGAGGACCCCTCTCCTACGAGCAGTACTTC.

J is TRBJ2-2 and V is TRBV5-4; 8 bases line up with TRBD1. Germline V CDR1 and CDR2: SGHNT, YYREEE (reference sequence). CDR3 size: 15 residues. Trimming removed 2 bases from V and 3 bases from J; junction bases left unmatched: 3. CDR3 nucleotides: TGTGCCAGCAGCTTAGGACAGGGCTACACCGGGGAGCTGTTTTTT. It encodes CASSLGQGYTGELFF. Complete variable domain (other parts from reference TRBV5-4 and TRBJ2-2): ETGVTQSPTHLIKTRGQQVTLRCSSQSGHNTVSWYQQALGQGPQFIFQYYREEENGRGNFPPRFSGLQFPNYSSELNVNALELDDSALYLCASSLGQGYTGELFFGEGSRLTVL.

This rearrangement joins TRBV11-3 to TRBJ2-5; TRBD1 agrees at 8 bases. Germline assignment: CDR1 SGHNT and CDR2 YENEEA. Trimming removed 4 bases from V and 5 bases from J; junction bases left unmatched: 6. This CDR3 is built from 14 residues. CDR3 nucleotide sequence: TGTGCCAGCAGCTCAGGGGGCATCATGGAGACCCAGTACTTC. Translation gives CASSSGGIMETQYF.

In this sample, this clone turned up once. The chain employs TRBV15 and TRBJ1-1; TRBD1 might be the D (5 bases). V lost 5 bases, J lost 2 bases, and 15 bases lay in between. Germline V lookup: CDR1 LNHNV, CDR2 YYDKDF (reference sequence). The CDR3 extends over 15 amino acids. The CDR3 nucleotides are TGTGCCACCAGCGGACCAGGACAATTAAACACTGAAGCTTTCTTT. It yields the protein CATSGPGQLNTEAFF. The whole variable domain, filled in from reference TRBV15 and TRBJ1-1, reads DAMVIQNPRYQVTQFGKPVTLSCSQTLNHNVMYWYQQKSSQAPKLLFHYYDKDFNNEADTPDNFQSRRPNTSFCFLDIRSPGLGDTAMYLCATSGPGQLNTEAFFGQGTRLTVV.

The chain is built from TRBV4-2 and TRBJ1-4; TRBD1 agrees at 12 bases. The germline V gene encodes CDR1 LGHNA and CDR2 YNFKEQ. V dropped 0 bases and J dropped 7; count of bases not matched to a gene: 15. The CDR3 totals 20 residues. The CDR3 DNA is TGTGCCAGCAGCCAAGATGGGACAGGGGGCTTGGTACGGTATGGTGAAAAACTGTTTTTT. It translates to CASSQDGTGGLVRYGEKLFF.

The V gene is TRBV9, the J gene TRBJ1-5; the D is unclear. The ends were cut back, 0 bases at V and 0 bases at J, with 7 bases in the middle. Per germline, CDR1 SGDLS and CDR2 YYNGEE. CDR3 length equals 15 residues. DNA of the CDR3: TGTGCCAGCAGCGTAGCAGGAAATAGCAATCAGCCCCAGCATTTT. This codes for CASSVAGNSNQPQHF. Full variable domain (missing parts from reference TRBV9 and TRBJ1-5): DSGVTQTPKHLITATGQRVTLRCSPRSGDLSVYWYQQSLDQGLQFLIQYYNGEERAKGNILERFSAQQFPDLHSELNLSSLELGDSALYFCASSVAGNSNQPQHFGDGTRLSIL.

The chain couples TRBV7-3 to TRBJ2-7; D is unresolved. CDR1 and CDR2 (germline): SGHTA, FQGTGA. The CDR3 loop spans 13 amino acids. V was shortened by 5 bases and J by 7 bases, with 15 bases between the two germline ends. The CDR3 DNA follows: TGTGCCAGCAGCCCCTCCCCGCTGAGGGAGCAGTACTTC. Protein sequence: CASSPSPLREQYF.

The rearrangement links TRBV9 to TRBJ1-2, with a tentative D call TRBD1 (6 bases). This CDR3 spans 15 amino acids. In germline, CDR1 is SGDLS, CDR2 YYNGEE. The ends were cut back, 3 bases at V and 3 bases at J, with 15 bases in the middle. The CDR3 protein is CASSDRDTGHYGYTF. In DNA form, the CDR3 reads TGTGCCAGCAGCGATCGGGACACAGGTCACTATGGCTACACCTTC.

V gene TRBV7-6 combines with J gene TRBJ2-7; D may be TRBD1 (6 bases). From germline, CDR1 is SGHVS and CDR2 FNYEAQ. Trimming removed 3 bases from V and 3 bases from J, with 18 bases in between. The CDR3 is made up of 16 amino acids. This chain's CDR3 is CASSFSQGWPLYEQYF. CDR3 DNA: TGTGCCAGCAGCTTTTCCCAGGGGTGGCCCCTCTACGAGCAGTACTTC.

The CDR3 coding sequence is TGTGCCAGCAGCCTGGACAGATATACGCAGTATTTT. It encodes CASSLDRYTQYF. This chain joins TRBV27 and TRBJ2-3, with D perhaps matching TRBD1 (6 bases). The CDR3 runs 12 residues. In germline, CDR1 is MNHEY, CDR2 SMNVEV (reference sequence). V was cut by 6 bases and J by 7 bases, with 11 bases left in between.

The chain is built from TRBV7-2 and TRBJ2-7, with D tentatively TRBD1 (6 bases). Germline assignment: CDR1 SGHTA and CDR2 FQGNSA. Trimming shortened V by 6 bases and J by 1 base, and 16 bases separated the two germline ends. This CDR3 region has 15 residues. CDR3 DNA sequence: TGTGCCAGCAGTTTAACACAGGGCCAATCCTACGAGCAGTACTTC. Translated: CASSLTQGQSYEQYF.

The chain carries TRBV4-1 and TRBJ2-2; 7 nucleotides match TRBD2. The CDR3 contains 19 residues. The germline CDR1 and CDR2 sequences are MGHRA and YSYEKL. J was trimmed by 5 bases and V by 4 bases; bases with no gene match: 19. This chain's CDR3 is CASSPTPGLPTPRTGELFF. CDR3 sequence (DNA): TGCGCCAGCAGCCCTACACCGGGACTACCTACCCCGAGGACCGGGGAGCTGTTTTTT.

The chain uses TRBV4-2 and TRBJ2-7, with 7 bases that match TRBD1. Trimming removed 4 bases from V and 0 bases from J; junction bases left unmatched: 9. Germline CDR1 LGHNA, CDR2 YNFKEQ. CDR3 size: 16 residues. CDR3 residues: CASSRRGQESSYEQYF. Here the CDR3 DNA reads TGTGCCAGCAGCCGACGAGGACAGGAGAGCTCCTACGAGCAGTACTTC.